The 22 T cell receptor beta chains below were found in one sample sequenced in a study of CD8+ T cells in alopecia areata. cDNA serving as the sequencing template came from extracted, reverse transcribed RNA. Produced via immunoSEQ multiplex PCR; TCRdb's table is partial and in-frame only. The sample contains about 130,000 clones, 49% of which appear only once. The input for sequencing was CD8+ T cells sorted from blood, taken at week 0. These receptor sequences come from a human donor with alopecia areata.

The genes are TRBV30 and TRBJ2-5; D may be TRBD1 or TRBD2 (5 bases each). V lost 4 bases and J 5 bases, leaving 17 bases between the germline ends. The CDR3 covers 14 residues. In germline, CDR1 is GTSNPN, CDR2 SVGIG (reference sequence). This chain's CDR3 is CAWTNEGQSETQYF. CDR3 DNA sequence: TGTGCCTGGACCAATGAGGGGCAATCGGAGACCCAGTACTTC.

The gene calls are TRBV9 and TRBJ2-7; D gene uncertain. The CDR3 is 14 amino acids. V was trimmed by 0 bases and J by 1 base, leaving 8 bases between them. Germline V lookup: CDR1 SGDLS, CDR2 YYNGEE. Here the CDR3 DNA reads TGTGCCAGCAGCGTAGGTGGGATGTCCTACGAGCAGTACTTC. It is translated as CASSVGGMSYEQYF.

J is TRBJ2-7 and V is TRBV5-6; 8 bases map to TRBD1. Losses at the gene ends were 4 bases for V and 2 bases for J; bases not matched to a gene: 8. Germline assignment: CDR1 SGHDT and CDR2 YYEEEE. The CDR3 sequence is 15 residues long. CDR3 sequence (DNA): TGTGCCAGCAGCCCGGGACAGGAGATCCCCTACGAGCAGTACTTC. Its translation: CASSPGQEIPYEQYF.

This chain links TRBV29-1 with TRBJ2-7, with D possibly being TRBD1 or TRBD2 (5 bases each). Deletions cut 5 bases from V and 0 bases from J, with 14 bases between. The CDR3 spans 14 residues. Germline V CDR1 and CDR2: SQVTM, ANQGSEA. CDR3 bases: TGCAGCGTTTTCCGGGACGGAAGCTCCTACGAGCAGTACTTC. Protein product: CSVFRDGSSYEQYF.

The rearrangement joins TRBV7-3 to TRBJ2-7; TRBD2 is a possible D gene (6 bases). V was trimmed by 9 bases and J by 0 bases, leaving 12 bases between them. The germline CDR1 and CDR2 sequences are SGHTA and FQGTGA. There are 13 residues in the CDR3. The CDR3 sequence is CASAGPPSYEQYF. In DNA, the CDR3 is TGTGCCAGTGCGGGACCTCCCTCCTACGAGCAGTACTTC. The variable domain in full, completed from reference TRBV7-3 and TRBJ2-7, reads GAGVSQTPSNKVTEKGKYVELRCDPISGHTALYWYRQSLGQGPEFLIYFQGTGAADDSGLPNDRFFAVRPEGSVSTLKIQRTERGDSAVYLCASAGPPSYEQYFGPGTRLTVT.

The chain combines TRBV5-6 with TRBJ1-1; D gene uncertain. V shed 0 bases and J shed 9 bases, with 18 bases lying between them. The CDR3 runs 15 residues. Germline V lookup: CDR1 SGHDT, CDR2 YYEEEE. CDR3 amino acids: CASSLGDTDGPKAFF. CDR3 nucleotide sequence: TGTGCCAGCAGCTTGGGCGACACAGACGGGCCGAAAGCTTTCTTT. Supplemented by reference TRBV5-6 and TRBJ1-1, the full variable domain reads DAGVTQSPTHLIKTRGQQVTLRCSPKSGHDTVSWYQQALGQGPQFIFQYYEEEERQRGNFPDRFSGHQFPNYSSELNVNALLLGDSALYLCASSLGDTDGPKAFFGQGTRLTVV.

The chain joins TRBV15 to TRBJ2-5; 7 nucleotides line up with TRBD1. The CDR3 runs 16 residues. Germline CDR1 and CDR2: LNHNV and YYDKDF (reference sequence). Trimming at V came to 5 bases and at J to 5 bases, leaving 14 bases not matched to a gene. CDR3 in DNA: TGTGCCACCAGCGACAGGGACCGAGCCAGTCGTGAGACCCAGTACTTC. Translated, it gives CATSDRDRASRETQYF.

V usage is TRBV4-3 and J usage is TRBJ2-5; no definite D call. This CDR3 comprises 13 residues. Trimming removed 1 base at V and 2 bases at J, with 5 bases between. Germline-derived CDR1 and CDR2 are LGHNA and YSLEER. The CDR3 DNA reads TGCGCCAGCAGCCAAGGGGCTCAAGAGACCCAGTACTTC. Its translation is CASSQGAQETQYF.

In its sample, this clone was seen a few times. The CDR3 here is CASSFQRGARGYTF. Written as DNA, the CDR3 is TGTGCCAGCAGTTTTCAAAGGGGCGCGAGAGGCTACACCTTC. This chain uses TRBV27 with TRBJ1-2, with D possibly matching TRBD1 (5 bases). Trimming removed 3 bases at V and 8 bases at J, with 16 bases between. The CDR3 is 14 residues long. Germline values: CDR1 MNHEY, CDR2 SMNVEV (reference sequence).

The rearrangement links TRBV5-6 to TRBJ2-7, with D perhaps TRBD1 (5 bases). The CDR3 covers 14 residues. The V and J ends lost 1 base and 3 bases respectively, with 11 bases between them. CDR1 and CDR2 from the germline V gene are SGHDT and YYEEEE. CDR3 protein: CASSLTRADYEQYF. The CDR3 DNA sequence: TGTGCCAGCAGCTTGACCAGGGCAGACTACGAGCAGTACTTC.

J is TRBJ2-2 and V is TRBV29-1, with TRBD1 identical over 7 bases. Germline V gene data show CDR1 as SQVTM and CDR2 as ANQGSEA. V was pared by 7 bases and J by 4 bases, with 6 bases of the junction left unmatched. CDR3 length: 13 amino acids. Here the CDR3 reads CSGQGGLTGELFF. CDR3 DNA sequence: TGCAGCGGACAGGGTGGACTCACCGGGGAGCTGTTTTTT.

The CDR3 sequence is CATSRPHEGAEAFF. CDR3 sequence (DNA): TGTGCCACCAGCAGACCACATGAGGGAGCCGAAGCTTTCTTT. The chain joins TRBV15 to TRBJ1-1; D call uncertain. The germline V gene has CDR1 LNHNV and CDR2 YYDKDF (reference sequence). This CDR3 spans 14 amino acids. Trimming removed 2 bases at V and 8 bases at J, with 15 bases between.

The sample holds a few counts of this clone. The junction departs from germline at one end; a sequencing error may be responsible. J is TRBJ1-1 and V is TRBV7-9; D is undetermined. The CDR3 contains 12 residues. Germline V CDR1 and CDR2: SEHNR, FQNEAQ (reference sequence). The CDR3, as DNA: TGTGCCAGCAGCTTTCGTCCGACTGAGGCTTTCTTT. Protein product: CASSFRPTEAFF.

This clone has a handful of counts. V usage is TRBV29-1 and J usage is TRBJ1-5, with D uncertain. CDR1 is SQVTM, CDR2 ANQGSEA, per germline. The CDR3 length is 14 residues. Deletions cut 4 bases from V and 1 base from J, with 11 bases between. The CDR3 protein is CSVVEGGSNQPQHF. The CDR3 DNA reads TGCAGCGTTGTAGAGGGCGGGAGCAATCAGCCCCAGCATTTT.

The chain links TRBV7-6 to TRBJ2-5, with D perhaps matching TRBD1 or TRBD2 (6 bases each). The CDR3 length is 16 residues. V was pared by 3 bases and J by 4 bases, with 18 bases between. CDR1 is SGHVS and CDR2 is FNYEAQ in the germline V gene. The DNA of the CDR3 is TGTGCCAGCAGCTTCGCGCAACTAGGGGGGCCAGAGACCCAGTACTTC. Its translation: CASSFAQLGGPETQYF.

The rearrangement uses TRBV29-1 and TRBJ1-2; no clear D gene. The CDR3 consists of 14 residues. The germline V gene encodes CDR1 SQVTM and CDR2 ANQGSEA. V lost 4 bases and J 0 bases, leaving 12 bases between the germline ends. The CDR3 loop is CSVVKDGPNYGYTF. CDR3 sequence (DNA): TGCAGCGTTGTAAAGGACGGGCCTAACTATGGCTACACCTTC.

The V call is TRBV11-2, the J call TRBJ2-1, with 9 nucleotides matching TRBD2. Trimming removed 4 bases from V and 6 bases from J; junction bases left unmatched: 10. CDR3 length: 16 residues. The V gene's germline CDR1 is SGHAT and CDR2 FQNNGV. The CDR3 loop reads CASSWVGGGAGNEQFF. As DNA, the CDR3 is TGTGCCAGCAGCTGGGTAGGCGGGGGGGCTGGCAATGAGCAGTTCTTC.

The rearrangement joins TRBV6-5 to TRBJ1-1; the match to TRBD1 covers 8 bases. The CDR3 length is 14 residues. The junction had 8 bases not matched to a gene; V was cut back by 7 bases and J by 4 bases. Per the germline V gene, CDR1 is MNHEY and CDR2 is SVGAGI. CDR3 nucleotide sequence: TGTGCCAGCACCACTCGGACAGGGAGCACTGAAGCTTTCTTT. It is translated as CASTTRTGSTEAFF.

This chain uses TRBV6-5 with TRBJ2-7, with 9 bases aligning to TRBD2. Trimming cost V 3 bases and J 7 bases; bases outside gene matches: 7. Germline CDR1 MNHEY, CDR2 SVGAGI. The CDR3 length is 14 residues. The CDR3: CASSYGGGALEQYF. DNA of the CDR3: TGTGCCAGCAGTTATGGCGGGGGGGCCTTGGAGCAGTACTTC.

Here the CDR3 DNA reads TGCAGCGTTATCAGGGGTGAGCCTGAAGCTTTCTTT. Amino acid sequence: CSVIRGEPEAFF. V and J are TRBV29-1 and TRBJ1-1, with D tentatively TRBD1 (6 bases). The ends were cut back, 5 bases at V and 6 bases at J, with 13 bases in the middle. The CDR3 extends over 12 amino acids. Germline V gives CDR1 SQVTM, CDR2 ANQGSEA.

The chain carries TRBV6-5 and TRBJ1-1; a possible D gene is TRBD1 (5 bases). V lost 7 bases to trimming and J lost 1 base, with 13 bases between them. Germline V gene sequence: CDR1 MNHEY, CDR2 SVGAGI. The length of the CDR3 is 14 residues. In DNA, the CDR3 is TGTGCCAGCACCGAAGGGGCCGCGAACACTGAAGCTTTCTTT. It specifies CASTEGAANTEAFF.

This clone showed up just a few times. The CDR3 spells CASSLGQGAYNEQFF. The CDR3 nucleotides are TGTGCCAGCAGTCTCGGACAGGGGGCCTACAATGAGCAGTTCTTC. This chain connects TRBV27 to TRBJ2-1, with 10 positions matching TRBD1. The V gene end was trimmed by 5 bases and the J gene end by 2 bases; junction bases not matched to a gene: 3. The germline V gene encodes CDR1 MNHEY and CDR2 SMNVEV (reference sequence). This CDR3 region has 15 residues.